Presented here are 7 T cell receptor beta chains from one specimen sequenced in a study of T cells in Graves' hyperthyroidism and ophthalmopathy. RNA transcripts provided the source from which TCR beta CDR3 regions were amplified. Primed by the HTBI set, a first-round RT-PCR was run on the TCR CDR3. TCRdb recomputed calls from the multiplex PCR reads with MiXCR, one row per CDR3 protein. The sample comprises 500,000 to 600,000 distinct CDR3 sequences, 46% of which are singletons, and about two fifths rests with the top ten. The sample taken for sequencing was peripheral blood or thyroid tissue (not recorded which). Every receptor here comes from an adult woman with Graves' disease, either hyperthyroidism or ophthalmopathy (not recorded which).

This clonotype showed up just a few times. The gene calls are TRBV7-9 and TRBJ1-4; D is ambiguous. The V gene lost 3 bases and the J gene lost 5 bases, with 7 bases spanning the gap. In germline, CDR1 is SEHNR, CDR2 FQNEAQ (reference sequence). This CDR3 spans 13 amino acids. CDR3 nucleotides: TGTGCCAGCAGCTTGGAGACGAATGAAAAACTGTTTTTT. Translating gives CASSLETNEKLFF.

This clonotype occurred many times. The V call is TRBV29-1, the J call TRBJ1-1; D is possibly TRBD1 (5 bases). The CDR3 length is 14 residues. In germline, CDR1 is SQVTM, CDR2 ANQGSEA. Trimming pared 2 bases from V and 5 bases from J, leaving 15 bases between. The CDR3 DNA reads TGCAGCGTTGAACCTCACGGGGCGAGGACTGAAGCTTTCTTT. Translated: CSVEPHGARTEAFF. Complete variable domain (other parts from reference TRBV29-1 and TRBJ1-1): SAVISQKPSRDICQRGTSLTIQCQVDSQVTMMFWYRQQPGQSLTLIATANQGSEATYESGFVIDKFPISRPNLTFSTLTVSNMSPEDSSIYLCSVEPHGARTEAFFGQGTRLTVV.

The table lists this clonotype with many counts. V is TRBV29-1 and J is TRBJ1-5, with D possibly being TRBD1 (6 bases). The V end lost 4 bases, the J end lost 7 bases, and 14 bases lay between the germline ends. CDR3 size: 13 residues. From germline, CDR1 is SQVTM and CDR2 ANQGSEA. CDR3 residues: CSVGLGGDQPQHF. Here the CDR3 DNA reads TGCAGCGTTGGCCTAGGGGGGGACCAGCCCCAGCATTTT.

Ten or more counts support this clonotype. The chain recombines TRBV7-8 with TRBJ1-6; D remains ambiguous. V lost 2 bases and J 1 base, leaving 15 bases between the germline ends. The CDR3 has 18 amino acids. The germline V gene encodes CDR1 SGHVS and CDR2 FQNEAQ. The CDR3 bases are TGTGCCAGCAGCTTACTTGACCCACCGAGTTCCTATAATTCACCCCTCCACTTT. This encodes CASSLLDPPSSYNSPLHF.

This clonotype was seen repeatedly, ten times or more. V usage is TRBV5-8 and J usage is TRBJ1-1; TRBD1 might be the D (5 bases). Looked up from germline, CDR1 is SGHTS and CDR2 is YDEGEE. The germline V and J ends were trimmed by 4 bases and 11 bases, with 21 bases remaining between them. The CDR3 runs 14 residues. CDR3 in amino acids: CASSPAGAGWLAFF. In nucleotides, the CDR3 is TGTGCCAGCAGCCCCGCCGGGGCAGGGTGGTTGGCTTTCTTT. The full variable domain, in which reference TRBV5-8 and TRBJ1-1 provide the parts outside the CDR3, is EAGVTQSPTHLIKTRGQQATLRCSPISGHTSVYWYQQALGLGLQFLLWYDEGEERNRGNFPPRFSGRQFPNYSSELNVNALELEDSALYLCASSPAGAGWLAFFGQGTRLTVV.

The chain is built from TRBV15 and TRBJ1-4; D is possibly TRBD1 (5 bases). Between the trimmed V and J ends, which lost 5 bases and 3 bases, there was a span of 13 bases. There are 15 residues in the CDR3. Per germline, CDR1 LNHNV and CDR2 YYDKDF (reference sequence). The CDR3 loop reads CATSPKRGPNEKLFF. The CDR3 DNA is TGTGCCACCAGCCCCAAGAGGGGTCCTAATGAAAAACTGTTTTTT.

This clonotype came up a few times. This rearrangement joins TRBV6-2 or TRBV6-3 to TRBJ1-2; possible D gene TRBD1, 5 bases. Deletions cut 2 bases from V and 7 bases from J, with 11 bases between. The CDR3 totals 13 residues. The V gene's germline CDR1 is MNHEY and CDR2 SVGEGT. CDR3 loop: CASSYQGEVGYTF. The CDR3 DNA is TGTGCCAGCAGTTACCAGGGAGAAGTTGGCTACACCTTC.